This entry lists 32 T cell receptor beta chains sequenced from one sample in a study of blood T cells in healthy people across ages (dated by TCRdb to 2014 to 2015). Receptor amplification or capture employed 5' RACE. Sequencing relied on an Illumina HiSeq 2500. A second PCR of roughly 7 to 12 cycles was run with a J-beta primer mix and a sample-barcoded 5' primer. Through fastp at Q25 and MiXCR, TCRdb rebuilt clones from the public reads, retaining in-frame beta chains. A single entry per CDR3 protein holds the most common genes and DNA from its merged rows. Present in this sample are 1.5 million to 2 million distinct CDR3 sequences, 28% of which were seen just once. The ten largest clones capture less than 9.5% of the sample. Sequencing was performed on blood. All receptors come from a woman under 40 in good health.

There are a few counts of this clonotype. The rearrangement joins TRBV10-1 to TRBJ2-1, with D possibly TRBD2 on 6 matching bases. CDR1 is WNHNN and CDR2 is SYGVQD in the germline V gene (reference sequence). The CDR3 length is 13 residues. V gave up 3 bases and J gave up 8 bases, with 11 bases separating them. CDR3 residues: CASSDGGLDEQFF. The CDR3 DNA is TGCGCCAGCAGTGACGGGGGATTGGATGAGCAGTTCTTC.

This clonotype was seen just once. The CDR3 DNA reads TGCAGTGCTAGGGCTAGCGAGAGGGCCGGGGGCACAGATACGCAGTATTTT. Protein: CSARASERAGGTDTQYF. The V and J genes are TRBV20-1 and TRBJ2-3; D is perhaps TRBD2 (6 bases). Trimming pared 3 bases from V and 1 base from J, leaving 20 bases between. The germline CDR1 and CDR2 sequences are DFQATT and SNEGSKA (reference sequence). The length of the CDR3 is 17 residues.

There are many counts of this clonotype. V usage is TRBV29-1 and J usage is TRBJ2-6; D is unresolved. CDR1 is SQVTM and CDR2 is ANQGSEA in the germline V gene. V was cut by 7 bases and J by 0 bases, with 7 bases left in between. The CDR3 has 13 residues. CDR3 bases: TGCAGCGGTCAGGCCTCTGGGGCCAACGTCCTGACTTTC. Encoded protein: CSGQASGANVLTF.

This clonotype was counted many times. The chain is built from TRBV10-1 and TRBJ1-2; 8 bases line up with TRBD1. The V and J ends lost 5 bases and 0 bases, in that order; junction bases with no gene match: 5. This CDR3 has 15 residues. Germline V gene lookup returns CDR1 WNHNN and CDR2 SYGVQD (reference sequence). CDR3: CASSSGTGSNYGYTF. The CDR3 bases are TGCGCCAGCAGTTCTGGGACAGGATCTAACTATGGCTACACCTTC.

The chain combines TRBV5-1 with TRBJ1-1; no reliable D call. The V and J ends lost 6 bases and 1 base respectively, with 13 bases between them. Germline V CDR1 and CDR2: SGHRS, YFSETQ. The CDR3 runs to 14 residues. The chain's CDR3 is CASKETLGNTEAFF. Written as DNA, the CDR3 is TGCGCCAGCAAGGAAACCCTTGGGAACACTGAAGCTTTCTTT.

A word on this clonotype: An end of the junction does not agree with germline; a read error may underlie this. The rearrangement links TRBV7-2 to TRBJ2-1; a weak D match, TRBD2 (6 bases). CDR1 is SGHTA and CDR2 is FQGNSA in the germline V gene. The CDR3 runs to 14 residues. The CDR3 spells CASSLSGFYSEQFF. The CDR3 region has the DNA TGTGCCAGCAGTCTTAGCGGATTCTACAGTGAGCAGTTCTTC. The full variable domain, rest sourced from reference TRBV7-2 and TRBJ2-1, is GAGVSQSPSNKVTEKGKDVELRCDPISGHTALYWYRQSLGQGLEFLIYFQGNSAPDKSGLPSDRFSAERTGGSVSTLTIQRTQQEDSAVYLCASSLSGFYSEQFFGPGTRLTVL.

This clonotype has ten or more counts. DNA of the CDR3: TGCGCCAGCGGGGAGCCAAGCACAGATACGCAGTATTTT. Its protein product is CASGEPSTDTQYF. The V call is TRBV10-1, the J call TRBJ2-3, with D possibly matching TRBD2 (5 bases). V lost 8 bases, J lost 0 bases, and 9 bases lay in between. This CDR3 is 13 amino acids long. Germline V lookup: CDR1 WNHNN, CDR2 SYGVQD (reference sequence).

The chain recombines TRBV9 with TRBJ1-1; TRBD1 is a possible D gene (6 bases). The ends were cut back, 1 base at V and 4 bases at J, with 14 bases in the middle. The CDR3 is 15 residues long. Germline V gene lookup returns CDR1 SGDLS and CDR2 YYNGEE. The CDR3 region is CASSVNPQGLTEAFF. The CDR3 nucleotides read TGTGCCAGCAGCGTAAACCCACAGGGACTCACTGAAGCTTTCTTT.

A few counts support this clonotype. The chain has TRBV9 and TRBJ1-6; 9 bases line up with TRBD1. The CDR3 is made up of 15 amino acids. The junction had 3 bases not matched to a gene; V was cut back by 0 bases and J by 8 bases. Germline V lookup: CDR1 SGDLS, CDR2 YYNGEE. The DNA of the CDR3 is TGTGCCAGCAGCGTAGGACAGGGGGTCGATTCACCCCTCCACTTT. Its translation is CASSVGQGVDSPLHF.

The chain combines TRBV2 with TRBJ1-5; D not resolved. The CDR3 sequence is 14 residues long. CDR1 and CDR2 (germline): SNHLY, FYNNEI. V was cut by 1 base and J by 11 bases, with 15 bases left in between. The CDR3 region is CASSEVNEPQSQHF. DNA of the CDR3: TGTGCCAGCAGTGAAGTCAACGAACCGCAGTCCCAGCATTTT.

The chain has TRBV9 and TRBJ1-5; D unresolved. The V gene lost 0 bases and the J gene lost 5 bases, with 6 bases spanning the gap. Germline V gene lookup returns CDR1 SGDLS and CDR2 YYNGEE. This CDR3 has 13 residues. CDR3 DNA sequence: TGTGCCAGCAGCGTAGAAGAGGATCAGCCCCAGCATTTT. This sequence encodes CASSVEEDQPQHF.

This clonotype was counted a few times. The genes are TRBV25-1 and TRBJ2-4; 8 bases agree with TRBD2. The CDR3 runs to 15 residues. Germline V gene data show CDR1 as MGHDK and CDR2 as SYGVNS. The ends lost 3 bases at V and 13 bases at J; junction bases unmatched: 14. The CDR3 is CASSDPGLGSGVQYF. The DNA of the CDR3 is TGTGCCAGCAGTGATCCGGGACTAGGTTCCGGTGTGCAGTACTTC.

This clonotype was seen only a few times. The chain carries TRBV20-1 and TRBJ2-5; a possible D gene is TRBD2 (7 bases). The DNA end is a closer match to TRBJ2-7, so the J assignment may be wrong. CDR1 and CDR2 (germline): DFQATT, SNEGSKA (reference sequence). The CDR3 covers 14 residues. The CDR3 coding sequence is TGCAGTGCTAGCCTTGTGGGGGCGGGAGACGAGCAGTACTTC. It encodes CSASLVGAGDEQYF.

This clonotype came up a few times. V and J are TRBV7-9 and TRBJ1-1; possibly TRBD1 for D (5 bases). The CDR3 length is 13 residues. Per the germline V gene, CDR1 is SEHNR and CDR2 is FQNEAQ (reference sequence). Trimming took 4 bases from V and 6 from J, leaving 12 bases between them. The CDR3 region has the DNA TGTGCCAGCAGCTCCCAGGGTGGGGCTGAAGCTTTCTTT. The encoded protein is CASSSQGGAEAFF.

Of note for this clonotype: At one end the junction does not follow the germline gene, possibly because of a read error. V is TRBV20-1 and J is TRBJ2-7; 10 bases align to TRBD2. CDR1 is DFQATT, CDR2 SNEGSKA, per germline (reference sequence). The CDR3 sequence is 15 residues long. The chain's CDR3 is CGARAGLAGVYEQYF. CDR3 nucleotides: TGCGGTGCTAGAGCCGGGCTAGCGGGAGTATACGAGCAGTACTTC.

This chain links TRBV20-1 with TRBJ2-1, with 9 nucleotides matching TRBD2. Trimming took 1 base from V and 8 from J; bases not matched to a gene: 24. Germline V CDR1 and CDR2: DFQATT, SNEGSKA (reference sequence). This CDR3 contains 20 residues. CDR3 nucleotides: TGCAGTGCTAGAGGCTTCACCAGAGAAAGCGGGAGGCCTCCCTGGGATGAGCAGTTCTTC. Its protein product is CSARGFTRESGRPPWDEQFF.

For this clonotype: Relative to the germline gene, one junction end is altered; a read error may explain this. The chain carries TRBV2 and TRBJ2-7; TRBD1 aligns across 7 bases. Near its end, the DNA agrees better with TRBJ2-5, so the J call may be wrong. This CDR3 has 14 amino acids. Germline assignment: CDR1 SNHLY and CDR2 FYNNEI. This CDR3 is CAGSETDRVETQYF. The CDR3 DNA reads as TGTGCCGGCAGTGAAACCGACAGGGTGGAGACCCAGTACTTC.

This clonotype was observed at least ten times. This CDR3 is CSVGRAPGGRYNEQFF. DNA of the CDR3: TGCAGCGTTGGCCGCGCCCCAGGGGGACGCTACAATGAGCAGTTCTTC. V is TRBV29-1 and J is TRBJ2-1; the match to TRBD1 covers 7 bases. The germline V gene encodes CDR1 SQVTM and CDR2 ANQGSEA. This CDR3 is 16 amino acids long. J was trimmed by 3 bases and V by 4 bases; bases with no gene match: 12.

This clonotype was observed a handful of times. The V call is TRBV7-2, the J call TRBJ2-1, with TRBD2 matching over 7 bases. J lost 4 bases, V lost 6 bases, and 15 bases had no gene match. Germline V gives CDR1 SGHTA, CDR2 FQGNSA. This CDR3 contains 17 residues. The CDR3 region has the DNA TGTGCCAGCAGTTTCGGGCTAGCGGCTTTTCTTTACAATGAGCAGTTCTTC. Its protein product is CASSFGLAAFLYNEQFF.

This chain joins TRBV7-3 and TRBJ2-3; D ambiguous. Trimming stripped 10 bases from V and 0 bases from J, with 11 bases between. The CDR3 extends over 13 amino acids. Germline CDR1 is SGHTA and CDR2 is FQGTGA. In DNA form, the CDR3 reads TGTGCCAACAAGCCTACTAGCACAGATACGCAGTATTTT. This translates into CANKPTSTDTQYF.

The chain employs TRBV12-5 and TRBJ2-5; TRBD1 might be the D (5 bases). Germline CDR1 reads LGHNT; CDR2 reads FRNRAP. V gave up 5 bases and J gave up 4 bases, with 11 bases separating them. CDR3 length equals 13 residues. The CDR3 DNA follows: TGTGCTAGTGGTCCCCAGGGCCCAGAGACCCAGTACTTC. This sequence encodes CASGPQGPETQYF.

Of note for this clonotype: A much larger clone differs from this one at a single base, so this may be a read error. The chain recombines TRBV9 with TRBJ1-2; 8 bases agree with TRBD1. This CDR3 is 13 amino acids long. Trimming cost V 5 bases and J 4 bases; bases outside gene matches: 4. Germline CDR1 SGDLS, CDR2 YYNGEE. The CDR3 coding sequence is TGTGCCAGCAGGGCACAGGGGGTCTATGGCTACACCTTC. Protein: CASRAQGVYGYTF.

The rearrangement links TRBV14 to TRBJ2-5; D not certain. Germline CDR1 reads SGHDN; CDR2 reads FVKESK. CDR3 length equals 17 residues. V lost 0 bases, J lost 11 bases, and 25 bases lay in between. The CDR3 DNA follows: TGTGCCAGCAGCCAAGATCACTGGGGTATTATCCACAATGAGCAGTACTTC. This sequence encodes CASSQDHWGIIHNEQYF.

The genes are TRBV7-9 and TRBJ2-1; D gene ambiguous. CDR1 and CDR2 (germline): SEHNR, FQNEAQ (reference sequence). CDR3 length equals 17 residues. Trimming took 4 bases from V and 5 from J, leaving 21 bases between them. In nucleotides, the CDR3 is TGTGCCAGCAGCTCAACCCTTCTGGACCCCCTGAACAATGAGCAGTTCTTC. It specifies CASSSTLLDPLNNEQFF.

This clonotype came up a few times. The J gene is TRBJ2-1, the V gene TRBV4-3; D is uncertain. The CDR3 has 13 residues. V dropped 0 bases and J dropped 11 bases, with 11 bases sitting between them. Germline assignment: CDR1 LGHNA and CDR2 YSLEER. CDR3 sequence (DNA): TGCGCCAGCAGCCAAGATAGCCCGCCTAAGCAGTTCTTC. Protein product: CASSQDSPPKQFF.

This clonotype has a handful of counts. The chain employs TRBV9 and TRBJ2-5; D is undetermined. Germline V gene data show CDR1 as SGDLS and CDR2 as YYNGEE. The V end was cut by 3 bases, the J end by 3 bases, with 18 bases between. The CDR3 consists of 16 residues. CDR3 bases: TGTGCCAGCAGCGCCGGTGCAGCGAATTGGGAAGAGACCCAGTACTTC. It encodes CASSAGAANWEETQYF.

V usage is TRBV20-1 and J usage is TRBJ2-1, with a tentative D call TRBD1 (5 bases). CDR3 size: 16 residues. V was clipped by 5 bases and J by 0 bases, with 17 bases between them. Looked up from germline, CDR1 is DFQATT and CDR2 is SNEGSKA (reference sequence). The CDR3 DNA follows: TGCAGTGCTCTAAACCGCAGGGTTGGCTCCTACAATGAGCAGTTCTTC. The encoded protein is CSALNRRVGSYNEQFF.

This clonotype was seen repeatedly, ten times or more. The V gene is TRBV15, the J gene TRBJ2-7; D is unclear. The ends were cut back, 0 bases at V and 6 bases at J, with 12 bases in the middle. Looked up from germline, CDR1 is LNHNV and CDR2 is YYDKDF (reference sequence). The CDR3 loop spans 14 amino acids. As DNA, the CDR3 is TGTGCCACCAGCAGAGATGTTATGAAAGGCGAGCAGTACTTC. Its translation is CATSRDVMKGEQYF.

This clonotype was detected a few times. This chain connects TRBV29-1 to TRBJ2-7; 9 bases align to TRBD1. From germline, CDR1 is SQVTM and CDR2 ANQGSEA. The V segment lost 7 bases and the J segment 2 bases; nucleotides outside the gene matches: 3. The CDR3 runs 12 residues. CDR3 DNA sequence: TGCAGCGCATGGACAGGGGCCTACGAGCAGTACTTC. It translates to CSAWTGAYEQYF.

Comment on this clonotype: Possible read error: a much larger clone is one base away. The chain joins TRBV5-1 to TRBJ2-1, with 12 bases matching TRBD2. The CDR3 length is 18 residues. The germline V gene encodes CDR1 SGHRS and CDR2 YFSETQ. This CDR3 is CTSSSFASGGATYNEQFF. The CDR3 DNA follows: TGCACCAGCAGCTCCTTCGCTAGCGGGGGGGCCACCTACAATGAGCAGTTCTTC.

Remarks on this clonotype: At one end the junction does not follow the germline gene, possibly because of a read error. This rearrangement joins TRBV20-1 to TRBJ2-1; 11 bases are shared with TRBD2. CDR1 DFQATT and CDR2 SNEGSKA come from the germline V gene (reference sequence). The CDR3 contains 15 residues. The CDR3 protein is CGASTLAGGFNEQFF. The DNA for the CDR3 is TGCGGTGCATCAACTCTAGCGGGGGGCTTCAATGAGCAGTTCTTC.

This clonotype has more than one count but fewer than ten. This rearrangement joins TRBV7-2 to TRBJ2-3, with 7 bases identical to TRBD2. CDR3 length: 15 amino acids. Unmatched junction bases numbered 8, after V lost 0 bases and J lost 8 bases. The germline V gene has CDR1 SGHTA and CDR2 FQGNSA. The chain's CDR3 is CASSLAGGVTRTQYF. CDR3 nucleotides: TGTGCCAGCAGCTTAGCGGGAGGGGTCACACGTACGCAGTATTTT.